This is a list of T cell receptor beta chains from one sample in a study of cytomegalovirus exposure and HLA in healthy donors. The method was immunoSEQ multiplex PCR; TCRdb's version includes in-frame clones alone and lacks a portion of them. The sample yields 100,000 to 150,000 clones, more than 60% seen once. Specimen: PBMCs. The receptors were gathered from a woman in her thirties or forties in good health and CMV-seronegative. Both conserved end residues are part of each CDR3. A D gene is named only where the DNA matches it firmly. Rows may omit the clone size; those that give it use once, few, many or a size class.

>.|.|TRBJ1-1|TRBV18
TGTGCCAGCTCACCAACAGAGGGCACTGAAGCTTTCTTT
CASSPTEGTEAFF
>.|TRBD1|TRBJ2-1|TRBV29-1
TGCAGCGTTGAAGGCAGACAGGGGAATCATAATGAGCAGTTCTTC
CSVEGRQGNHNEQFF
>few|TRBD2|TRBJ2-1|TRBV9
TGTGCCAGCAGCGCGACTAGCGGGGGGCCCGTCTACAATGAGCAGTTCTTC
CASSATSGGPVYNEQFF
>.|.|TRBJ2-3|TRBV18
TGTGCCAGCTCACCCCTACGGGCCTCGGGGTTCGGGGATACGCAGTATTTT
CASSPLRASGFGDTQYF
>.|.|TRBJ1-1|TRBV28
TGTGCCAGCAGCCTCAGGGTGGAGGGTTACACTGAAGCTTTCTTT
CASSLRVEGYTEAFF
>.|TRBD1|TRBJ1-1|TRBV5-5
TGTGCCAGCAGCTCGAATCCTACAGGGGGCTACACTGAAGCTTTCTTT
CASSSNPTGGYTEAFF
>.|TRBD1|TRBJ1-3|TRBV11-2
TGTGCCAGCAGCGCCCGGACAGGGGTTGGAAACACCATATATTTT
CASSARTGVGNTIYF
>.|TRBD2|TRBJ2-2|TRBV2
TGTGCCAGCACGATGGGCGGGAGGGCCGGCACCGGGGAGCTGTTTTTT
CASTMGGRAGTGELFF
>.|TRBD2|TRBJ2-7|TRBV27
TGTGCCAGCCGACCCCTAGCGGGAGGGCTACTTTCCTACGAGCAGTACTTC
CASRPLAGGLLSYEQYF
>.|TRBD2|TRBJ2-1|TRBV4-2
TGTGCCAGCAGCCTTAGCGGGGGGGCGGGGAATGAGCAGTTCTTC
CASSLSGGAGNEQFF
>.|.|TRBJ2-7|TRBV5-6
TGTGCCAGCAGCTTCTTAAACTACGAGCAGTACTTC
CASSFLNYEQYF
>.|TRBD1|TRBJ2-7|TRBV6-6
TGTGCCAGCAGACCCGGGACAGGGAGCTCCTACGAGCAGTACTTC
CASRPGTGSSYEQYF
>few|.|TRBJ2-7|TRBV6-4
TGTGCCAGCAGTGACTCTTCAGGGTTCACCTACGAGCAGTACTTC
CASSDSSGFTYEQYF
>.|.|TRBJ1-5|TRBV7-2
TGTGCCAGCAGCTTAGAATTGGGGCCAAATCAGCCCCAGCATTTT
CASSLELGPNQPQHF
>.|TRBD2|TRBJ2-1|TRBV6-6
TGTGCCAGCAGTTGGACTAGCGAGGGGGGCAATGGGCAGTTCTTC
CASSWTSEGGNGQFF
>.|.|TRBJ2-7|TRBV5-5
TGTGCCAGCAGCTTTCGGGACTCCATCTACGAGCAGTACTTC
CASSFRDSIYEQYF
>.|TRBD1|TRBJ2-5|TRBV18
TGTGCCAGCTCAAGGGACAGGGTGGTCCAAGAGACCCAGTACTTC
CASSRDRVVQETQYF
>.|.|TRBJ1-2|TRBV19
TGTGCCAGTAGTATACCCAAGAAGGGACTCTATGGCTACACCTTC
CASSIPKKGLYGYTF
>.|TRBD1|TRBJ1-2|TRBV7-9
TGTGCCAGCAGCCGGACAGGGACCTATGGCTACACCTTC
CASSRTGTYGYTF
>.|.|TRBJ1-2|TRBV5-1
TGCGCCAGCAGCCAGGTAAACTATGGCTACACCTTC
CASSQVNYGYTF
>medium-sized|.|TRBJ1-1|TRBV19
TGTGCCAGTACCTGGGGTAGGGGAAACACTGAAGCTTTCTTT
CASTWGRGNTEAFF
>.|TRBD2|TRBJ2-1|TRBV27
TGTGCCAGCAGTCTGGGACTAGCGGGATCTGGCTATGAGCAGTTCTTC
CASSLGLAGSGYEQFF
>.|TRBD2|TRBJ2-1|TRBV28
TGTGCCAGCAGCCCTTCCGGGACTAGCTCAGATGAGCAGTTCTTC
CASSPSGTSSDEQFF
>.|.|TRBJ1-2|TRBV19
TGTGCCAGTAGTATTGGGCCAGACACATATGGCTACACCTTC
CASSIGPDTYGYTF
>.|.|TRBJ1-2|TRBV19
TGTGCCAGTACCGCGGTAGGGGGGGTTAGCTATGGCTACACCTTC
CASTAVGGVSYGYTF
>few|.|TRBJ1-5|TRBV5-8
TGTGCCAGCAGCTTGGACCCTGGGGCTTATAGCAATCAGCCCCAGCATTTT
CASSLDPGAYSNQPQHF
>.|.|TRBJ1-2|TRBV7-2
TGTGCCAGCAGTCTACAGGGAAGTGGCTATGGCTACACCTTC
CASSLQGSGYGYTF
>.|.|TRBJ1-4|TRBV9
TGTGCCAGCAGCGTAGGGCAGGGAAATGAAAAACTGTTTTTT
CASSVGQGNEKLFF
>.|TRBD1|TRBJ1-3|TRBV7-9
TGTGCCAGCAGCTTCCGACAGGGCGTAAACACCATATATTTT
CASSFRQGVNTIYF
>.|.|TRBJ2-1|TRBV7-9
TGTGCCAGCAGCCAACTAGGGGCGAGGCTAGCGCGAAATAATGAGCAGTTCTTC
CASSQLGARLARNNEQFF
>.|.|TRBJ1-1|TRBV19
TGTGCCAGTAGTATTCAGGGCCCCGAAGCTTTCTTT
CASSIQGPEAFF
>.|TRBD1|TRBJ1-2|TRBV19
TGTGCCAGTAGAACCAGACAGGGGATAGGCTATGGCTACACCTTC
CASRTRQGIGYGYTF
>.|.|TRBJ2-7|TRBV5-4
TGTGCCACGGGAACAGGGTCGACAACCTACGAGCAGTACTTC
CATGTGSTTYEQYF
>.|TRBD1|TRBJ2-5|TRBV10-3
TGTGCCATAGGGACAGAACTGGGGGAGACCCAGTACTTC
CAIGTELGETQYF
>.|.|TRBJ2-3|TRBV7-9
TGTGCCAGCAGCGGGGCGGAATACACAGATACGCAGTATTTT
CASSGAEYTDTQYF
>.|TRBD2|TRBJ2-3|TRBV9
TGTGCCAGCAGCGTACTAGCGGGGGGGGATGGAACAGATACGCAGTATTTT
CASSVLAGGDGTDTQYF
>medium-sized|TRBD1|TRBJ2-1|TRBV11-3
TGTGCCAGCAGCGGTGGCGGGGACAGGCACGTCGATGAGCAGTTCTTC
CASSGGGDRHVDEQFF
>many|.|TRBJ1-2|TRBV5-1
TGCGCCAGCAGCTCCCAGGACAACGGGAGGTATGGCTACACCTTC
CASSSQDNGRYGYTF
>.|.|TRBJ1-1|TRBV18
TGTGCCAGCTCACAGACAGAGGCCACTGAAGCTTTCTTT
CASSQTEATEAFF
>.|TRBD2|TRBJ2-7|TRBV19
TGTGCCACCCACCCACCAGCGGGAGGACCCTACGAGCAGTACTTC
CATHPPAGGPYEQYF
>once|.|TRBJ2-7|TRBV7-9
TGTTCCAGCAGCGAACCCGGGTCTGGGAGTTACGAGCAGTACTTC
CSSSEPGSGSYEQYF
>.|TRBD1|TRBJ1-2|TRBV7-2
TGTGCCAGCAGCCTCTACAGGGGGCAAGTGGACTATGGCTACACCTTC
CASSLYRGQVDYGYTF
>.|TRBD1|TRBJ1-2|TRBV5-1
TGCGCCAGCAGCGGGCAAGGGGGCGCATTAGGCTACACCTTC
CASSGQGGALGYTF
>.|.|TRBJ2-1|TRBV27
TGTGCCAGCAGTTTTTCCCCCCTAGCGCGGTCCTACAATGAGCAGTTCTTC
CASSFSPLARSYNEQFF
>.|.|TRBJ1-1|TRBV5-6
TGTGCCAGCAGCTCCACAGGGAGTCGAACTGAAGCTTTCTTT
CASSSTGSRTEAFF
>few|.|TRBJ1-6|TRBV5-6
TGTGCCAGCAGCTACAGCTCCTATAATTCACCCCTCCACTTT
CASSYSSYNSPLHF
>.|TRBD2|TRBJ2-2|TRBV10-3
TGTGCCATCAGGGCTAGCGGGAACACCGGGGAGCTGTTTTTT
CAIRASGNTGELFF
>.|TRBD2|TRBJ2-5|TRBV5-4
TGTGCCAGCAGCTCCCGCGGGGGGGGGCCCCAAGAGACCCAGTACTTC
CASSSRGGGPQETQYF
>.|.|TRBJ1-1|TRBV28
TGTGCCAGCAGTCCCGGGAGGGCAATGAACACTGAAGCTTTCTTT
CASSPGRAMNTEAFF
>.|TRBD1|TRBJ2-7|TRBV7-2
TGTGCCAGCAGCCCCCAGGGACAGGCGGCCTACGAGCAGTACTTC
CASSPQGQAAYEQYF
>.|.|TRBJ2-3|TRBV7-3
TGTGCCAGCTCTGTTGGCGATACGCAGTATTTT
CASSVGDTQYF
>.|.|TRBJ1-1|TRBV30
TGTGCCTGGGGACCGGGGGGTGGCACTGAAGCTTTCTTT
CAWGPGGGTEAFF
>few|.|TRBJ2-5|TRBV5-1
TGCGCCAGCAGCTCCGGGACTCAAGAGACCCAGTACTTC
CASSSGTQETQYF
>.|.|TRBJ2-5|TRBV25-1
TGTGCCAGCACGGGGTACCGGGAGACCCAGTACTTC
CASTGYRETQYF
>.|.|TRBJ2-7|TRBV28
TGTGCCAGCACCGGGACATATAACTCCTACGAGCAGTACTTC
CASTGTYNSYEQYF
>.|TRBD1|TRBJ1-5|TRBV5-8
TGTGCCAGCAGATCGGCGGGCAGGGGGCAATATCAGCCCCAGCATTTT
CASRSAGRGQYQPQHF
>.|TRBD2|TRBJ2-1|TRBV19
TGTGCCAGTAGTCGATCTACTAGCGGGAGGGCCCGGGGCTACAATGAGCAGTTCTTC
CASSRSTSGRARGYNEQFF